This T cell receptor beta chain was sequenced in a study of blood T cell repertoires in COVID-19. About the study: COVID-19 samples from acute and convalescent phases originated in the United States, Italy and Spain. The cDNA or gDNA used as material had been derived from T cells, B-cell-depleted T cells, or PBMCs.

The CDR3 length is 15 residues. Germline V gene lookup returns CDR1 MNHEY and CDR2 SMNVEV (reference sequence). The V gene end was trimmed by 4 bases and the J gene end by 3 bases; junction bases not matched to a gene: 8. The participants were between about 18 and 90 years old and came from about two dozen US areas. Original processing methods: How many nucleated cells were present was estimated from reference gene primer amplification. This table comes from immunoSEQ multiplex PCR, and its TCRdb copy is limited to in-frame clones, with some not included. That table is the source of V, J and clone size, and D and trimming were worked out from the DNA. The sample yields 200,000 or so clones, approximately 83% seen once.

The sample taken for sequencing was PBMCs or T cells enriched from blood (not recorded which). The genes are TRBV27 and TRBJ2-7, with TRBD1 matching over 8 bases. The sequence was collected from a woman aged 40 to 50 with acute COVID-19. The CDR3 region is CASSSGQVLRYEQYF. DNA for the CDR3: TGTGCCAGCAGTTCGGGACAGGTTCTTCGCTACGAGCAGTACTTC.